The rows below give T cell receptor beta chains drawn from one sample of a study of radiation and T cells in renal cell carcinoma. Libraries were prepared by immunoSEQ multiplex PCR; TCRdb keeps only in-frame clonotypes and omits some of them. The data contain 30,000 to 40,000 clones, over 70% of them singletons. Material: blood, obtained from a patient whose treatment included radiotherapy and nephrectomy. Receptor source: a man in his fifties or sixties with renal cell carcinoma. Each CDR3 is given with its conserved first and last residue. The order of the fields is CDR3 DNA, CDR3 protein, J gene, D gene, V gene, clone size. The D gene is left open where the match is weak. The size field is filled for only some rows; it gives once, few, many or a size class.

cdr3_nt: TGTGCCAGCAGCCGTACAATGGATGAGCAGTTCTTC; cdr3_aa: CASSRTMDEQFF; j_call: TRBJ2-1; d_call: -; v_call: TRBV11-2; clone_size: -
cdr3_nt: TGTGCCAGTAGCACGGGGTTCGAGCAGTACTTC; cdr3_aa: CASSTGFEQYF; j_call: TRBJ2-7; d_call: -; v_call: TRBV19; clone_size: -
cdr3_nt: TGTGCCAGCAGCCCTACACTGGGGACAGGGAGAGAAAAACTGTTTTTT; cdr3_aa: CASSPTLGTGREKLFF; j_call: TRBJ1-4; d_call: TRBD1; v_call: TRBV5-4; clone_size: -
cdr3_nt: TGTGCCAGTCACCCCGGCAGCACATTTTCGTTGGACACCATATATTTT; cdr3_aa: CASHPGSTFSLDTIYF; j_call: TRBJ1-3; d_call: -; v_call: TRBV19; clone_size: -
cdr3_nt: TGTGCCAGCAGCTCAGTTACAGGGTGGCACACCATATATTTT; cdr3_aa: CASSSVTGWHTIYF; j_call: TRBJ1-3; d_call: -; v_call: TRBV7-9; clone_size: -
cdr3_nt: TGTGCCAGCAGCCCCTTTAGCGGGAAGTACAATGAGCAGTTCTTC; cdr3_aa: CASSPFSGKYNEQFF; j_call: TRBJ2-1; d_call: TRBD2; v_call: TRBV7-9; clone_size: few
cdr3_nt: TGCGCCAGCAGCTTGGTGTTAGGGGGTCAGCCCCAGCATTTT; cdr3_aa: CASSLVLGGQPQHF; j_call: TRBJ1-5; d_call: -; v_call: TRBV5-1; clone_size: -
cdr3_nt: TGTGCCAGCAGCTTATTCGTCGGGGGGGACTCCCTCTACGAGCAGTACTTC; cdr3_aa: CASSLFVGGDSLYEQYF; j_call: TRBJ2-7; d_call: TRBD2; v_call: TRBV7-2; clone_size: -
cdr3_nt: TGTGCCAGCTCAGCCGGGACAGTGGGTAATGAGCAGTTCTTC; cdr3_aa: CASSAGTVGNEQFF; j_call: TRBJ2-1; d_call: TRBD1; v_call: TRBV18; clone_size: -
cdr3_nt: TGTGCCAGTAGTATTAGGGGACAGGTCTATCAGCCCCAGCATTTT; cdr3_aa: CASSIRGQVYQPQHF; j_call: TRBJ1-5; d_call: TRBD1; v_call: TRBV19; clone_size: -
cdr3_nt: TGCGCCAGCAGCCCGGGACTAGCGGGAAACAATGAGCAGTTCTTC; cdr3_aa: CASSPGLAGNNEQFF; j_call: TRBJ2-1; d_call: TRBD2; v_call: TRBV5-1; clone_size: -
cdr3_nt: TGTGCCAGTAAAAGTGGGAGGGCCGGAACAGATACGCAGTATTTT; cdr3_aa: CASKSGRAGTDTQYF; j_call: TRBJ2-3; d_call: TRBD2; v_call: TRBV19; clone_size: -
cdr3_nt: TGTGCCAGCAGCTTGGGCGGGACCATCAGCACAGATACGCAGTATTTT; cdr3_aa: CASSLGGTISTDTQYF; j_call: TRBJ2-3; d_call: -; v_call: TRBV7-6; clone_size: -
cdr3_nt: TGTGCCAGCAGTTACGCGCGGGCAGAGAATCAGCCCCAGCATTTT; cdr3_aa: CASSYARAENQPQHF; j_call: TRBJ1-5; d_call: -; v_call: TRBV6-6; clone_size: -
cdr3_nt: TGTGCCAGCTCACCAGTGGGGGAGACCCAGTACTTC; cdr3_aa: CASSPVGETQYF; j_call: TRBJ2-5; d_call: -; v_call: TRBV18; clone_size: -
cdr3_nt: TGTGCCAGCAGCGCCGGGGTGACTAGCGGGAGATCCGGGGAGCTGTTTTTT; cdr3_aa: CASSAGVTSGRSGELFF; j_call: TRBJ2-2; d_call: TRBD2; v_call: TRBV9; clone_size: -
cdr3_nt: TGTGCCAGCAGCGTAGGGGGGACTAGCGGGAATGAGCAGTTCTTC; cdr3_aa: CASSVGGTSGNEQFF; j_call: TRBJ2-1; d_call: TRBD2; v_call: TRBV9; clone_size: -
cdr3_nt: TGTGCCAGTGGGATAGCGGGAGCCAATGAGCAGTTCTTC; cdr3_aa: CASGIAGANEQFF; j_call: TRBJ2-1; d_call: TRBD2; v_call: TRBV19; clone_size: -
cdr3_nt: TGTGCCAGTAGATCCTACCAGGGGGCGAAAGGGGCCAACGTCCTGACTTTC; cdr3_aa: CASRSYQGAKGANVLTF; j_call: TRBJ2-6; d_call: TRBD1; v_call: TRBV19; clone_size: -
cdr3_nt: TGTGCCAGCAGCCCACGGGGGTACACTGAAGCTTTCTTT; cdr3_aa: CASSPRGYTEAFF; j_call: TRBJ1-1; d_call: -; v_call: TRBV9; clone_size: few
cdr3_nt: TGTGCCAGCAACAGGAACTCCTACGAGCAGTACTTC; cdr3_aa: CASNRNSYEQYF; j_call: TRBJ2-7; d_call: -; v_call: TRBV6-1; clone_size: -